This T cell receptor beta chain was documented in a study of vaccination and CD4 T cells after COVID-19. Across the whole study: The authors exposed cells to overlapping spike peptides derived from SARS-CoV-2, HCoV-NL63, HCoV-OC43 and HCoV-229E.

Treatment reported: 10-day PBMC culture with coronavirus spike peptide pools or control peptides (ViraFEST assay). CD4+ T-cell collection from the unexposed donor predated the COVID-19 pandemic (2011-2018). CDR3 length: 13 amino acids. The ends were cut back, 0 bases at V and 6 bases at J, with 6 bases in the middle. Germline values: CDR1 SGHVS, CDR2 FQNEAQ. This clonotype has just a few counts. Its antigen remains unidentified. Once obtained from cultured CD4+ T cells, the DNA was sequenced using the Oncomine TCR Beta short-read assay. Using the QIAamp micro DNA kit, genomic DNA was extracted from the CD4+ T cells that had been cultured. Each CDR3 protein gets one entry after TCRdb re-called the PCR reads with MiXCR. The data hold several thousand distinct CDR3 sequences, with about 42% observed a single time.

Sample: CD4+ T cells from blood, cultured in vitro. This chain joins TRBV7-8 and TRBJ1-5; D call uncertain. The source is a human donor in good health. The CDR3 protein is CASSLAAVQPQHF. As DNA, the CDR3 is TGTGCCAGCAGCTTAGCGGCTGTTCAGCCCCAGCATTTT.